The 19 T cell receptor beta chains listed next were all sequenced from one sample in a study of CD8+CD57+ T cells in acquired aplastic anemia. Sequencing involved patients with CD8+CD57+ cell expansion previously shown by flow cytometry. Both TCR beta VDJ combination and CDR3 sequence profiling were carried out. Genomic DNA was the template for this profiling. TCRdb analysed the reads with MiXCR anew, one entry per CDR3 protein. This table holds 95,000 to 150,000 distinct CDR3 sequences, 55% to 70% found once. The specimen was sorted CD4+, CD8+, or CD8+CD57+ T cells (not recorded which) from PBMCs. These receptors were collected from a human donor with aplastic anemia.

The V and J genes are TRBV7-2 and TRBJ2-2; maybe TRBD2 (6 bases). CDR1 and CDR2 from the germline V gene are SGHTA and FQGNSA. This CDR3 contains 10 residues. V lost 1 base and J lost 15, with 6 bases in between. CDR3 nucleotides: TGTGCCAGCAGCTTAGGGGGGGTGTTTTTT. This sequence encodes CASSLGGVFF.

The chain couples TRBV12-3 or TRBV12-4 to TRBJ2-5; D not resolved. V dropped 7 bases and J dropped 2 bases, with 14 bases sitting between them. The CDR3 length is 14 residues. The CDR3 sequence is CASTLRELQETQYF. CDR3 DNA sequence: TGTGCCAGCACGTTAAGGGAATTACAAGAGACCCAGTACTTC.

The genes are TRBV29-1 and TRBJ2-2, with D perhaps matching TRBD2 (5 bases). The CDR3 extends over 15 amino acids. Germline V gene lookup returns CDR1 SQVTM and CDR2 ANQGSEA. Between the trimmed V and J ends, which lost 0 bases and 8 bases, there was a span of 16 bases. The CDR3 DNA is TGCAGCGTTGAAGATGCGGGCACTAACTCGGGGGAGCTGTTTTTT. It codes for CSVEDAGTNSGELFF.

This clonotype came up a few times. The chain uses TRBV2 and TRBJ1-5; no reliable D call. The CDR3 is 12 residues long. V lost 1 base, J lost 7 bases, and 5 bases lay in between. The germline V gene encodes CDR1 SNHLY and CDR2 FYNNEI. The CDR3 region is CASSEGHQPQHF. As DNA, the CDR3 is TGTGCCAGCAGTGAAGGGCACCAGCCCCAGCATTTT. Based on the CDR3 plus reference TRBV2 and TRBJ1-5, the full variable domain is EPEVTQTPSHQVTQMGQEVILRCVPISNHLYFYWYRQILGQKVEFLVSFYNNEISEKSEIFDDQFSVERPDGSNFTLKIRSTKLEDSAMYFCASSEGHQPQHFGDGTRLSIL.

The V and J genes are TRBV7-9 and TRBJ2-7, with a weak D call TRBD1 (6 bases). The CDR3 extends over 13 amino acids. The V end lost 4 bases, the J end lost 5 bases, and 12 bases lay between the germline ends. Germline lookup yields CDR1 SEHNR and CDR2 FQNEAQ (reference sequence). CDR3 in DNA: TGTGCCAGCAGCTCACAGGGTGGCAACGAGCAGTACTTC. Its translation is CASSSQGGNEQYF.

This clonotype turned up a few times. The V call is TRBV5-4, the J call TRBJ2-1, with 9 bases fitting TRBD1. Per the germline V gene, CDR1 is SGHNT and CDR2 is YYREEE (reference sequence). This CDR3 is 14 amino acids long. V lost 4 bases to trimming and J lost 8 bases; unmatched junction nucleotides: 7. CDR3 sequence reads: CASSLRTGVDEQFF. As DNA, the CDR3 is TGTGCCAGCAGCCTCAGGACAGGGGTCGATGAGCAGTTCTTC.

This clonotype was counted a few times. The chain carries TRBV11-1 and TRBJ2-3; 7 nucleotides match TRBD2. This CDR3 comprises 16 residues. From germline, CDR1 is SGHAT and CDR2 FQDESV (reference sequence). V shed 4 bases, J shed 5 bases, and the junction held 12 bases outside the gene matches. Here the CDR3 reads CASSSNAAGRVDTQYF. The DNA for the CDR3 is TGTGCCAGCAGCTCCAACGCAGCGGGACGAGTAGATACGCAGTATTTT.

This clonotype was observed many times. V and J are TRBV12-3 or TRBV12-4 and TRBJ1-4, with TRBD1 matching over 7 bases. This CDR3 has 13 residues. Germline trimming cut 4 bases from V and 8 bases from J; bases unmatched to any gene: 4. The CDR3, as DNA: TGTGCCAGCAGTTCCCCGGGACAGGAAAAACTGTTTTTT. Its protein is CASSSPGQEKLFF.

The V call is TRBV20-1, the J call TRBJ2-5; no firm D call. The germline V gene encodes CDR1 DFQATT and CDR2 SNEGSKA (reference sequence). The CDR3 is 13 residues long. V shed 0 bases and J shed 6 bases, with 11 bases lying between them. CDR3 sequence (DNA): TGCAGTGCTAGAGATTCCAGCAAACAGACCCAGTACTTC. Its protein product is CSARDSSKQTQYF.

The chain uses TRBV10-3 and TRBJ2-5; 9 bases map to TRBD1. CDR1 and CDR2 (germline): ENHRY, SYGVKD. V shed 6 bases and J 5 bases; nucleotides not matched to a gene: 7. The CDR3 covers 14 residues. The DNA of the CDR3 is TGTGCCATCAGGGCGACAGGGGGAGGGGAGACCCAGTACTTC. Translated: CAIRATGGGETQYF.

There are a few counts of this clonotype. The chain joins TRBV10-3 to TRBJ2-1; possible D gene TRBD2, 6 bases. The CDR3 loop spans 15 amino acids. CDR1 is ENHRY, CDR2 SYGVKD, per germline. Deletions cut 2 bases from V and 4 bases from J, with 12 bases between. CDR3 bases: TGTGCCATCAGTGAGACTGGCGGGGCTTACAATGAGCAGTTCTTC. It encodes CAISETGGAYNEQFF.

The chain couples TRBV20-1 to TRBJ2-1; the match to TRBD2 covers 9 bases. Germline assignment: CDR1 DFQATT and CDR2 SNEGSKA (reference sequence). This CDR3 spans 14 amino acids. With 5 bases clipped from V and 0 bases from J, the junction kept 2 bases outside the gene matches. Written as DNA, the CDR3 is TGCAGTGCTTTTAGCGGGAGCTCCTACAATGAGCAGTTCTTC. It codes for CSAFSGSSYNEQFF.

This chain joins TRBV11-2 and TRBJ1-1; D not resolved. V shed 0 bases and J shed 1 base, with 6 bases lying between them. The CDR3 covers 14 residues. Germline V gene sequence: CDR1 SGHAT, CDR2 FQNNGV. CDR3 bases: TGTGCCAGCAGCTTAGATCCAGGGAACACTGAAGCTTTCTTT. This encodes CASSLDPGNTEAFF.

A few counts support this clonotype. CDR3 coding DNA: TGTGCCAGCAGCTTAGGTACCAATGAGCAGTTCTTC. It is translated as CASSLGTNEQFF. The chain couples TRBV7-6 to TRBJ2-1; no clear D gene. V was trimmed by 1 base and J by 6 bases, leaving 4 bases between them. Germline V lookup: CDR1 SGHVS, CDR2 FNYEAQ. This CDR3 is 12 amino acids long. The variable domain in full, with the rest retrieved from reference TRBV7-6 and TRBJ2-1, is GAGVSQSPRYKVTKRGQDVALRCDPISGHVSLYWYRQALGQGPEFLTYFNYEAQQDKSGLPNDRFSAERPEGSISTLTIQRTEQRDSAMYRCASSLGTNEQFFGPGTRLTVL.

The rearrangement uses TRBV5-4 and TRBJ2-3; 8 bases align to TRBD2. Germline V gene data show CDR1 as SGHNT and CDR2 as YYREEE (reference sequence). After removal of 0 bases from V and 2 bases from J, the junction contained 8 bases not matched to a gene. This CDR3 region has 17 residues. In nucleotides, the CDR3 is TGTGCCAGCAGCTTGGGAACTAGCGGAAGAAACACAGATACGCAGTATTTT. Encoded protein: CASSLGTSGRNTDTQYF.

The chain combines TRBV13 with TRBJ1-1, with TRBD1 as a possible D gene (6 bases). Trimming pared 5 bases from V and 5 bases from J, leaving 9 bases between. CDR1 is PRHDT, CDR2 FYEKMQ, per germline (reference sequence). The CDR3 extends over 12 amino acids. The CDR3 coding sequence is TGTGCCAGCAGCCTAACAGGGACTGAAGCTTTCTTT. This gives the protein CASSLTGTEAFF.

This clonotype was seen only a few times. The chain couples TRBV6-1 to TRBJ1-2; maybe TRBD1 (5 bases). Per the germline V gene, CDR1 is MNHNS and CDR2 is SASEGT. This CDR3 spans 12 amino acids. V dropped 7 bases and J dropped 2 bases, with 8 bases sitting between them. The CDR3 sequence is CASISGNYGYTF. CDR3 nucleotide sequence: TGTGCCAGCATCTCAGGGAACTATGGCTACACCTTC.

This clonotype was observed a handful of times. This may arise from a read error, as a much more abundant clone is one base away. The V gene is TRBV7-9, the J gene TRBJ1-1; TRBD1 might be the D (5 bases). The germline gives CDR1 SEHNR, CDR2 FQNEAQ (reference sequence). The CDR3 consists of 15 residues. Trimming took off 8 bases at V and 1 base at J, with 17 bases between the two ends. CDR3 sequence: CASGSPGRSNTEAFF. CDR3 DNA sequence: TGTGCCAGCGGCTCGCCGGGACGGTCGAACACTGAAGCTTTCTTT.

The chain links TRBV19 to TRBJ2-5; TRBD2 matches at 9 bases. CDR3 length: 13 residues. The junction had 8 bases not matched to a gene; V was cut back by 6 bases and J by 9 bases. The germline V gene encodes CDR1 LNHDA and CDR2 SQIVND (reference sequence). In DNA form, the CDR3 reads TGTGCCAGTAGCCCCATAGCGGGAGAATCCCAGTACTTC. It encodes CASSPIAGESQYF.